The clone carrying this T cell receptor beta chain came up many times. The data were taken from a study of T cells in Graves' hyperthyroidism and ophthalmopathy. Regions amplified from RNA transcripts were the TCR beta CDR3 regions. HTBI primers were the set used in a first-round RT-PCR of the TCR CDR3. TCRdb passed the multiplex PCR reads through MiXCR, listing each CDR3 protein once. The sample consists of about 270,000 distinct CDR3 sequences, around 22% of them appearing once. Material for sequencing was blood. The receptor was isolated from a man aged 30 to 45 with Graves' ophthalmopathy.

CDR3 sequence reads: CASSLGGSNQPQHF. The CDR3 region has the DNA TGTGCCAGCAGTTTAGGAGGGAGCAATCAGCCCCAGCATTTT. The rearrangement links TRBV28 to TRBJ1-5, with D unclear. V lost 2 bases, J lost 1 base, and 6 bases lay in between. CDR3 length: 14 amino acids. Germline CDR1 is MDHEN and CDR2 is SYDVKM.